What follows are 9 T cell receptor beta chains derived from one specimen sequenced in a study of blood T cell repertoires in COVID-19. TCRdb's copy holds only in-frame clones and misses some; the assay was immunoSEQ multiplex PCR. The data hold some 210,000 clones, with roughly 86% observed a single time. The sample consisted of peripheral blood. The receptors were gathered from a woman aged 40-49 years with acute or convalescent COVID-19.

The chain is built from TRBV16 and TRBJ2-1; 10 nucleotides match TRBD1. The CDR3 spans 16 residues. The V and J ends lost 1 base and 8 bases, in that order; junction bases with no gene match: 8. Germline V lookup: CDR1 KGHSY, CDR2 FQNENV. CDR3 sequence reads: CASSQFPTGGKDEQFF. The CDR3 DNA reads TGTGCCAGCAGCCAATTTCCGACAGGGGGCAAGGATGAGCAGTTCTTC.

This chain uses TRBV3-1 (or the pseudogene TRBV3-2) with TRBJ1-1; no definite D call. The CDR3 has 14 amino acids. The V and J ends lost 2 bases and 4 bases respectively, with 11 bases between them. CDR1 and CDR2 (germline): LGHDT, YNNKEL (reference sequence). CDR3 region: CASSQRRGSTEAFF. The CDR3 coding sequence is TGTGCCAGCAGCCAAAGGCGGGGTAGCACTGAAGCTTTCTTT.

V is TRBV5-1 and J is TRBJ2-2, with D hard to call. The CDR3 has 13 amino acids. Trimming took 4 bases from V and 2 from J, leaving 6 bases between them. Germline CDR1 is SGHRS and CDR2 is YFSETQ. The CDR3 region is CASSTDNTGELFF. In DNA, the CDR3 is TGCGCCAGCAGCACAGATAACACCGGGGAGCTGTTTTTT.

The chain combines TRBV27 with TRBJ1-3; D uncertain. The length of the CDR3 is 15 residues. Germline CDR1 reads MNHEY; CDR2 reads SMNVEV (reference sequence). Trimming left V 5 bases short and J 3 bases short, with 14 bases between. The CDR3 DNA is TGTGCCAGCAGTCCGTTTGGACTCGGTGGAAACACCATATATTTT. Protein product: CASSPFGLGGNTIYF.

The chain couples TRBV5-1 to TRBJ1-4; 7 bases agree with TRBD1. The CDR3 loop spans 16 amino acids. In germline, CDR1 is SGHRS, CDR2 YFSETQ. With V trimmed by 4 bases and J by 3 bases, 9 bases remained unmatched. CDR3: CASSAQTGAPNEKLFF. DNA of the CDR3: TGCGCCAGCAGCGCACAAACAGGGGCACCTAATGAAAAACTGTTTTTT.

The gene calls are TRBV11-3 and TRBJ2-1; TRBD2 aligns across 11 bases. The CDR3 covers 15 residues. V gave up 3 bases and J gave up 8 bases; unmatched junction bases: 6. Germline CDR1 and CDR2: SGHNT and YENEEA. CDR3 region: CASSFTSGSVDEQFF. CDR3 in DNA: TGTGCCAGCAGCTTTACTAGCGGGAGTGTTGATGAGCAGTTCTTC.

The chain has TRBV30 and TRBJ1-4; TRBD1 matches at 12 bases. CDR1 and CDR2 (germline): GTSNPN, SVGIG (reference sequence). There are 16 residues in the CDR3. The trim removed 0 bases at V and 9 bases at J, leaving 8 bases unmatched. The CDR3: CAWSVGTGGGSQKLFF. The CDR3 region has the DNA TGTGCCTGGAGTGTAGGGACAGGGGGCGGGTCGCAAAAACTGTTTTTT.

The chain couples TRBV10-3 to TRBJ2-5, with 7 bases fitting TRBD2. Germline-derived CDR1 and CDR2 are ENHRY and SYGVKD. V shed 3 bases, J shed 1 base, and the junction held 2 bases outside the gene matches. The CDR3 totals 14 residues. The CDR3 here is CAISDGGGQETQYF. The CDR3 DNA is TGTGCCATCAGTGACGGCGGGGGCCAAGAGACCCAGTACTTC.

The CDR3 here is CSASKSARYGYTF. DNA for the CDR3: TGCAGTGCTAGTAAAAGCGCCCGATATGGCTACACCTTC. The chain couples TRBV20-1 to TRBJ1-2; no reliable D call. Germline values: CDR1 DFQATT, CDR2 SNEGSKA (reference sequence). This CDR3 has 13 amino acids. Trimming left V 3 bases short and J 5 bases short, with 13 bases between.